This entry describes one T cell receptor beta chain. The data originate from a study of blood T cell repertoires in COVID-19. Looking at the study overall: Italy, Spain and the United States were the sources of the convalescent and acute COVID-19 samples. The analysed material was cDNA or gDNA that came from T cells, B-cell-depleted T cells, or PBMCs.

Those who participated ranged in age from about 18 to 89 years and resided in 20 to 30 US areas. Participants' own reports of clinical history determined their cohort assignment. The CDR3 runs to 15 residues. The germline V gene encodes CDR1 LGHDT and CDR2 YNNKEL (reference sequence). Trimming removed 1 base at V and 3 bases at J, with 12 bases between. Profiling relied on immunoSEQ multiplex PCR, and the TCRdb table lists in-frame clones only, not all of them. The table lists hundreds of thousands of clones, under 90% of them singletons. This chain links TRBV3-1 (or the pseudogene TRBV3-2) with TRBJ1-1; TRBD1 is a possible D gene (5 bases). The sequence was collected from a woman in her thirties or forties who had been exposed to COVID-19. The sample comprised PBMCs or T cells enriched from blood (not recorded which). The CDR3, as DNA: TGTGCCAGCAGCCAAGCGGCTGGGGGGTACACTGAAGCTTTCTTT. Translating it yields CASSQAAGGYTEAFF.